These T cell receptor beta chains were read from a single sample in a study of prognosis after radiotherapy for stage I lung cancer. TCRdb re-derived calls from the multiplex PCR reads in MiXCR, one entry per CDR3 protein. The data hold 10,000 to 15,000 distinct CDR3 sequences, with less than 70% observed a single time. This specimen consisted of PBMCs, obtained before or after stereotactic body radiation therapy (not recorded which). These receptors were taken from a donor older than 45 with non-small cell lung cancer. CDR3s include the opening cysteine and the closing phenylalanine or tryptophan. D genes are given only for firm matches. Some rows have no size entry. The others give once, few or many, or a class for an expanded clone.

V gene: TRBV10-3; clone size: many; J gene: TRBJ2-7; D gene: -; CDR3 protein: CAISGTLSPYEQYF; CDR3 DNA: TGTGCCATCAGTGGGACACTCTCGCCCTACGAGCAGTACTTC
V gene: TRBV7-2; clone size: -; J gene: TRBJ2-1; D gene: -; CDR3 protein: CASSLGNSSSEQFF; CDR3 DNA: TGTGCCAGCAGCTTAGGTAATAGCTCTAGTGAGCAGTTCTTC
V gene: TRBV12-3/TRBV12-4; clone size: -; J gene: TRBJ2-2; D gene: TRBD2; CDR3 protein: CASRGTTYTGELFF; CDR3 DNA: TGTGCCAGCAGGGGGACTACTTACACCGGTGAGCTGTTTTTT
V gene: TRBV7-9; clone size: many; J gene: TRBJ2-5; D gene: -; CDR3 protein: CASNPTGISETQYF; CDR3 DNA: TGTGCCAGCAACCCAACTGGGATTTCGGAGACCCAGTACTTC
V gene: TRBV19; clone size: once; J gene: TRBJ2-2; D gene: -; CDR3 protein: CASRAERNTGELFF; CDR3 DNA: TGTGCCAGTAGGGCGGAGCGGAACACCGGGGAGCTGTTTTTT
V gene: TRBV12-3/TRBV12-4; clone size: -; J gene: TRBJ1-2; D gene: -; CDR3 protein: CASSSNTDNYGYTF; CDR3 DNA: TGTGCCAGCAGTTCAAACACCGATAACTATGGCTACACCTTC
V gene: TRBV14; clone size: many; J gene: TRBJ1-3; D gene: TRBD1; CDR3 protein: CASSADRGYSGNTIYF; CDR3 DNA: TGTGCCAGCAGCGCCGACAGGGGATACTCTGGAAACACCATATATTTT
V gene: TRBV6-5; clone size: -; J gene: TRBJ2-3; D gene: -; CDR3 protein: CASSYSDTDTQYF; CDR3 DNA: TGTGCCAGCAGTTACTCGGACACAGATACGCAGTATTTT
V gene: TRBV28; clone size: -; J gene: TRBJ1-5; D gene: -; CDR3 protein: CAIRVGGSNHPQHF; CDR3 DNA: TGTGCCATCAGGGTGGGAGGGAGCAATCATCCCCAGCATTTT
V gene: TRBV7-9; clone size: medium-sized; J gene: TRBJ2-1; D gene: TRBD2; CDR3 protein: CASSSPASGRGNEQFF; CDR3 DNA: TGTGCCAGCAGCTCGCCGGCTAGCGGGAGGGGTAATGAGCAGTTCTTC
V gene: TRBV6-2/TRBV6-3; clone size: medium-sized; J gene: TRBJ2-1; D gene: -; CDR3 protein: CASSFDRSNEQFF; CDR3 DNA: TGTGCCAGCAGTTTTGATCGATCCAATGAGCAGTTCTTC
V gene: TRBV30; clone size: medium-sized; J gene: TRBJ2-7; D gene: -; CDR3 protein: CAWRPREITYEQYF; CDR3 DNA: TGTGCCTGGAGACCGCGAGAAATTACCTACGAGCAGTACTTC
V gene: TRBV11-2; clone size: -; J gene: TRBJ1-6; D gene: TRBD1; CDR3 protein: CASSAQGADNSPLHF; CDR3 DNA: TGTGCCAGCAGCGCACAGGGGGCGGATAATTCACCCCTCCACTTT
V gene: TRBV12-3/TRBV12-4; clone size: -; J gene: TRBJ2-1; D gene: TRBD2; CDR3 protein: CAGRGSGSLDEQFF; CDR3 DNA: TGTGCCGGCAGGGGTAGCGGGAGCCTTGATGAGCAGTTCTTC
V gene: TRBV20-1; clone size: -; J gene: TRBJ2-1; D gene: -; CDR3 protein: CSAATIAPYNAQFF; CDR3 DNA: TGCAGTGCGGCGACTATCGCGCCTTACAATGCGCAGTTCTTC
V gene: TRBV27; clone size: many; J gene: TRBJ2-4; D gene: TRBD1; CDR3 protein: CASSLYPSGTGSIQYF; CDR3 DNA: TGTGCCAGCAGTTTATACCCCTCCGGGACAGGGTCCATTCAGTACTTC
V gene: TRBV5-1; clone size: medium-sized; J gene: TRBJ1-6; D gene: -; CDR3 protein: CASSYDRLKSPLHF; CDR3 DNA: TGCGCCAGCAGCTACGACAGGTTAAAATCACCCCTCCACTTT
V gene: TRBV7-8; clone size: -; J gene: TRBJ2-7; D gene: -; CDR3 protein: CASSLGAIGSSSYKQYF; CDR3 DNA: TGTGCCAGCAGCTTAGGTGCTATCGGTTCCAGCTCCTACAAGCAGTACTTC
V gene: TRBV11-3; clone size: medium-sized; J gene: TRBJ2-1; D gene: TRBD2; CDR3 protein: CASSPGGPANNEQFF; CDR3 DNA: TGTGCCAGCAGCCCGGGGGGGCCGGCGAACAATGAGCAGTTCTTC